The 12 T cell receptor beta chains listed next were all sequenced from one sample in a study of beta chain features in type 1 diabetes. Sequencing targeted expressed TCRB transcripts, as all isolated RNA had been reverse transcribed. The table came from immunoSEQ multiplex PCR; TCRdb's copy has only in-frame clones and leaves some out. The table records 150,000 to 200,000 clones, more than 60% of them present only once. Their antigens remain unidentified. The study's findings and limits: Type 1 diabetes patients had moderately but significantly shorter TCRB CDR3s in all four CD4+ subsets.

Sequenced input: naive CD4+ T cells from blood. Receptors originate from a man aged 25 to 40 with type 1 diabetes.

This clone has a handful of counts. The rearrangement uses TRBV9 and TRBJ1-1; 8 bases match TRBD1. CDR3 length equals 13 residues. V gave up 7 bases and J gave up 0 bases; unmatched junction bases: 2. Germline V lookup: CDR1 SGDLS, CDR2 YYNGEE. This chain's CDR3 is CASDRGMNTEAFF. CDR3 sequence (DNA): TGTGCCAGCGACAGGGGAATGAACACTGAAGCTTTCTTT.

This chain joins TRBV4-3 and TRBJ1-2, with 8 bases that match TRBD1. J was trimmed by 4 bases and V by 5 bases; bases with no gene match: 3. Looked up from germline, CDR1 is LGHNA and CDR2 is YSLEER. The CDR3 has 13 residues. For the CDR3, the DNA is TGCGCCAGCAGCTGGGACAGGAGCTATGGCTACACCTTC. This sequence encodes CASSWDRSYGYTF.

The sample holds a few counts of this clone. V and J are TRBV29-1 and TRBJ2-5, with D uncertain. V was shortened by 5 bases and J by 0 bases, with 4 bases between the two germline ends. The germline V gene has CDR1 SQVTM and CDR2 ANQGSEA. This CDR3 region has 11 residues. The CDR3 region has the DNA TGCAGCGTTAGCAACCAAGAGACCCAGTACTTC. It yields the protein CSVSNQETQYF.

This clone has only one observation. The rearrangement links TRBV7-2 to TRBJ2-7; D is uncertain. V dropped 3 bases and J dropped 3 bases, with 6 bases sitting between them. CDR3 length: 12 amino acids. Germline V gives CDR1 SGHTA, CDR2 FQGNSA. CDR3: CASSFNFYEQYF. CDR3 bases: TGTGCCAGCAGCTTCAATTTCTACGAGCAGTACTTC.

CDR3 residues: CSVEDREKLFF. As DNA, the CDR3 is TGCAGCGTTGAAGATCGCGAAAAACTGTTTTTT. J is TRBJ1-4 and V is TRBV29-1, with no clear D. This CDR3 has 11 residues. Germline V gene data show CDR1 as SQVTM and CDR2 as ANQGSEA. V was trimmed by 0 bases and J by 8 bases, leaving 4 bases between them.

About this clone itself: This same CDR3 is encoded by further DNA sequences in the sample. The chain carries TRBV20-1 and TRBJ2-7; no firm D call. The CDR3 length is 10 residues. With 5 bases removed from V and 1 base from J, the gap between germline ends came to 3 bases. CDR1 DFQATT and CDR2 SNEGSKA come from the germline V gene (reference sequence). This chain's CDR3 is CSAVSYEQYF. CDR3 coding DNA: TGCAGTGCTGTATCCTACGAGCAGTACTTC.

The chain employs TRBV30 and TRBJ2-1; D ambiguous. The CDR3 extends over 14 amino acids. The germline V and J ends were trimmed by 0 bases and 5 bases, with 11 bases remaining between them. Germline CDR1 is GTSNPN and CDR2 is SVGIG (reference sequence). CDR3 residues: CAWSVGLKNNEQFF. CDR3 DNA sequence: TGTGCCTGGAGTGTTGGGCTGAAGAACAATGAGCAGTTCTTC.

The sample holds a few counts of this clone. The rearrangement joins TRBV10-3 to TRBJ2-5, with 11 bases that match TRBD2. Per germline, CDR1 ENHRY and CDR2 SYGVKD. V trimming: 6 bases; J trimming: 1 base; junction bases outside the gene matches: 4. The CDR3 has 15 residues. Here the CDR3 DNA reads TGTGCCATCAGGACCGGGACTAGCGGCCAAGAGACCCAGTACTTC. Its translation: CAIRTGTSGQETQYF.

Points on this clone: Different DNA sequences within this sample yield the same CDR3. CDR3 sequence: CASSLGGIQETQYF. In DNA form, the CDR3 reads TGTGCCAGCAGCCTTGGGGGGATACAAGAGACCCAGTACTTC. V is TRBV7-2 and J is TRBJ2-5; a weak D match, TRBD2 (6 bases). The V gene's germline CDR1 is SGHTA and CDR2 FQGNSA. The germline V and J ends were trimmed by 5 bases and 2 bases, with 12 bases remaining between them. The CDR3 has 14 amino acids. Full variable domain (rest looked up from reference TRBV7-2 and TRBJ2-5): GAGVSQSPSNKVTEKGKDVELRCDPISGHTALYWYRQSLGQGLEFLIYFQGNSAPDKSGLPSDRFSAERTGGSVSTLTIQRTQQEDSAVYLCASSLGGIQETQYFGPGTRLLVL.

CDR3 sequence: CASSFDGAYEQYF. The CDR3, as DNA: TGCGCCAGCAGCTTCGACGGAGCCTACGAGCAGTACTTC. V is TRBV5-1 and J is TRBJ2-7; no firm D call. The CDR3 extends over 13 amino acids. Trimming removed 2 bases at V and 2 bases at J, with 8 bases between. Germline loops: CDR1 SGHRS, CDR2 YFSETQ. Drawing the rest from reference TRBV5-1 and TRBJ2-7, the complete variable domain is KAGVTQTPRYLIKTRGQQVTLSCSPISGHRSVSWYQQTPGQGLQFLFEYFSETQRNKGNFPGRFSGRQFSNSRSEMNVSTLELGDSALYLCASSFDGAYEQYFGPGTRLTVT.

V gene TRBV7-9 combines with J gene TRBJ2-3, with D unclear. The CDR3 spans 13 residues. The V end lost 4 bases, the J end lost 4 bases, and 9 bases lay between the germline ends. Germline V lookup: CDR1 SEHNR, CDR2 FQNEAQ (reference sequence). CDR3 protein: CASSSAASDTQYF. The DNA of the CDR3 is TGTGCCAGCAGCTCTGCAGCGTCAGATACGCAGTATTTT.

The gene calls are TRBV11-2 and TRBJ2-3; 14 nucleotides align to TRBD2. The CDR3 spans 18 residues. Trimming took 5 bases from V and 0 from J; bases not matched to a gene: 7. From germline, CDR1 is SGHAT and CDR2 FQNNGV. CDR3 DNA sequence: TGTGCCAGCAGCCGACCGACTAGCGGGGGGGCTAGCACAGATACGCAGTATTTT. Its protein is CASSRPTSGGASTDTQYF.